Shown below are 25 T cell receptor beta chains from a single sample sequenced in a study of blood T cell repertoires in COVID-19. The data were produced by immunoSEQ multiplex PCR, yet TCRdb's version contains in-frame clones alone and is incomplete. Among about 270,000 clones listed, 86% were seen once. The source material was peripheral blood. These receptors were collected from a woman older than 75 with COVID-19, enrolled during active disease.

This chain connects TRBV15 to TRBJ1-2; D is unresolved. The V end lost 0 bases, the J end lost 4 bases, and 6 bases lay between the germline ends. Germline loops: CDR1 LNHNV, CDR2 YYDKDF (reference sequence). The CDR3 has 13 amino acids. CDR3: CATSRDRIYGYTF. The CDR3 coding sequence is TGTGCCACCAGCAGAGACAGGATCTATGGCTACACCTTC.

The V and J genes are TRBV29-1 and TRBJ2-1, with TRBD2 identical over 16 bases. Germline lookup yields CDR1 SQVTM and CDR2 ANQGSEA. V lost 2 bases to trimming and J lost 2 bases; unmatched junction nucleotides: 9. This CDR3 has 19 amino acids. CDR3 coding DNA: TGCAGCGTTGAACGGGGACTAGCGGGGGGGCGGAGTCCCTACAATGAGCAGTTCTTC. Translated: CSVERGLAGGRSPYNEQFF.

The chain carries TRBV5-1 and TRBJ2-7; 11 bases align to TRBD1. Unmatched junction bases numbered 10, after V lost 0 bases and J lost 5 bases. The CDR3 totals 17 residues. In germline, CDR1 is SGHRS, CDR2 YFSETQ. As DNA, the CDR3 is TGCGCCAGCAGCTTGGCCCTAATGGGACAGGGGGTCAACGAGCAGTACTTC. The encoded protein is CASSLALMGQGVNEQYF.

The CDR3 protein is CASSLGAPNTEAFF. As DNA, the CDR3 is TGCGCCAGCAGCTTGGGGGCGCCGAACACTGAAGCTTTCTTT. This chain joins TRBV5-1 and TRBJ1-1, with D uncertain. The V and J ends lost 0 bases and 1 base respectively, with 7 bases between them. This CDR3 is built from 14 residues. Germline values: CDR1 SGHRS, CDR2 YFSETQ.

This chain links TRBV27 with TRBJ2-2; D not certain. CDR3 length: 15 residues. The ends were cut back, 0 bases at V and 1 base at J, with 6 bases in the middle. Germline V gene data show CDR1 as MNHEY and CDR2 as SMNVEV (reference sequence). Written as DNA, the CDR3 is TGTGCCAGCAGTTTATCGCGGCTGAACACCGGGGAGCTGTTTTTT. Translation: CASSLSRLNTGELFF.

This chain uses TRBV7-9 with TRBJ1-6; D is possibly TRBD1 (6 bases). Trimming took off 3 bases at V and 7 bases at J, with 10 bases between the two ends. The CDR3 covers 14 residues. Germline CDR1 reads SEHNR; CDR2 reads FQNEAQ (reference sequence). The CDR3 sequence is CASSFGGLNSPLHF. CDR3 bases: TGTGCCAGCAGCTTCGGGGGGCTGAATTCACCCCTCCACTTT.

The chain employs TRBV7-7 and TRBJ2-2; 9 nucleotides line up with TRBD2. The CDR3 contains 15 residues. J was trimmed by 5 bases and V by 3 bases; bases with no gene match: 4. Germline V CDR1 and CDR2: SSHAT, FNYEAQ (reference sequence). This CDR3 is CASSFAAGGTGELFF. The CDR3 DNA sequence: TGTGCCAGCAGCTTTGCGGCGGGGGGGACCGGGGAGCTGTTTTTT.

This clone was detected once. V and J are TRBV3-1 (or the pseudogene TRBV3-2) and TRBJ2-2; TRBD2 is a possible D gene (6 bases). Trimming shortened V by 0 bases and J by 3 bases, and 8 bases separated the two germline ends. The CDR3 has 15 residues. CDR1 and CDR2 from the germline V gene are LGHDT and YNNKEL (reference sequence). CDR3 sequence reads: CASSQDLAYTGELFF. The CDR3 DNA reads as TGTGCCAGCAGCCAAGACCTAGCGTACACCGGGGAGCTGTTTTTT.

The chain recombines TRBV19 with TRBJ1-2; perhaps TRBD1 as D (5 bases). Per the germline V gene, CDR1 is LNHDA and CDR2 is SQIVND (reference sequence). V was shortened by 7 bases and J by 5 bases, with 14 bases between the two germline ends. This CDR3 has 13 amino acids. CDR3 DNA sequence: TGTGCCAGTACCCCACCCGACAGATATGGCTACACCTTC. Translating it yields CASTPPDRYGYTF. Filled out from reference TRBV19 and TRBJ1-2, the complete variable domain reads DGGITQSPKYLFRKEGQNVTLSCEQNLNHDAMYWYRQDPGQGLRLIYYSQIVNDFQKGDIAEGYSVSREKKESFPLTVTSAQKNPTAFYLCASTPPDRYGYTFGSGTRLTVV.

CDR3 coding DNA: TGTGCCAGCAGCTTAAATGGGCCAAACTATGGCTACACCTTC. Translating gives CASSLNGPNYGYTF. The chain employs TRBV7-2 and TRBJ1-2, with no clear D. V lost 2 bases and J 2 bases, leaving 9 bases between the germline ends. Germline V gene data show CDR1 as SGHTA and CDR2 as FQGNSA. CDR3 size: 14 residues.

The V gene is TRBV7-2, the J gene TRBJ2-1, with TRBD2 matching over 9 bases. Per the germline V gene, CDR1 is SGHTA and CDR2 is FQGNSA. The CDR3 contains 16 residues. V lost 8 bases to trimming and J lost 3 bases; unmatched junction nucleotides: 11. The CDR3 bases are TGTGCCAGCTCAGCTTCGAGCGGGGGGAACTACAATGAGCAGTTCTTC. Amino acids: CASSASSGGNYNEQFF.

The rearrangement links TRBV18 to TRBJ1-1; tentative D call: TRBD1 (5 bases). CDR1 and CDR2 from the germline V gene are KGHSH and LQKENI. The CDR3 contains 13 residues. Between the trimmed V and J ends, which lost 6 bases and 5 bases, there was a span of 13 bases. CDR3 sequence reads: CASSKGSATEAFF. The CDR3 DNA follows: TGTGCCAGCTCTAAGGGGTCGGCAACTGAAGCTTTCTTT. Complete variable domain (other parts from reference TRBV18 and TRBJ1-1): NAGVMQNPRHLVRRRGQEARLRCSPMKGHSHVYWYRQLPEEGLKFMVYLQKENIIDESGMPKERFSAEFPKEGPSILRIQQVVRGDSAAYFCASSKGSATEAFFGQGTRLTVV.

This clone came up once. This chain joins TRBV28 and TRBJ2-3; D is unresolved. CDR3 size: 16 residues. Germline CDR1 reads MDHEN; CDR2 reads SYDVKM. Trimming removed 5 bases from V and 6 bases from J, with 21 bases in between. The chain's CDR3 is CASSPGYVQSGDTQYF. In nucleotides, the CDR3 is TGTGCCAGCAGTCCCGGATATGTACAGTCAGGCGATACGCAGTATTTT.

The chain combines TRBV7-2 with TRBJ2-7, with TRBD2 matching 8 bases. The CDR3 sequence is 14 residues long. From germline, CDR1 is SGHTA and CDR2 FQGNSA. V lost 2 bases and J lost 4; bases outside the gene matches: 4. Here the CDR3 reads CASSLTLAAYEQYF. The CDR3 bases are TGTGCCAGCAGCTTAACACTAGCGGCGTACGAGCAGTACTTC.

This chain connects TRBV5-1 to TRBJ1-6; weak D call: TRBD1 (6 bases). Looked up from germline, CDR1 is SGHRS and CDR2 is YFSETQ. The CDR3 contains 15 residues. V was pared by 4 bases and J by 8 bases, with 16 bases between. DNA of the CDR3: TGCGCCAGCAGCGACCTTGGGGGGGGCGATTCACCCCTCCACTTT. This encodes CASSDLGGGDSPLHF.

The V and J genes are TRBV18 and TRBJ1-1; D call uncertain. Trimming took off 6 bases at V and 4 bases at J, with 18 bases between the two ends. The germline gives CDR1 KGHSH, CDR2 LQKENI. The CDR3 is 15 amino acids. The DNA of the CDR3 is TGTGCCAGCTCTGACCTAAGCGGGAGGAGCACTGAAGCTTTCTTT. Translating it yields CASSDLSGRSTEAFF.

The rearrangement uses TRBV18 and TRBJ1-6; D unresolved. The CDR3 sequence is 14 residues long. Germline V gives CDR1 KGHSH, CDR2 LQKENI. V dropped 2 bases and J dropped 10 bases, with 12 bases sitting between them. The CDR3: CASSPGRDGSPLHF. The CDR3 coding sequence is TGTGCCAGCTCACCAGGGAGGGATGGGTCACCCCTCCACTTT.

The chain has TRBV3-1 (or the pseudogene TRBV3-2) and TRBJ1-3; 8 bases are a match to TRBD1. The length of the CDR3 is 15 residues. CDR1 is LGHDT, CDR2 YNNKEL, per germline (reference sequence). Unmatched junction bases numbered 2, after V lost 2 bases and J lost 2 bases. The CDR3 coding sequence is TGTGCCAGCAGCCAATCGGACAGGGCTGGAAACACCATATATTTT. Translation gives CASSQSDRAGNTIYF.

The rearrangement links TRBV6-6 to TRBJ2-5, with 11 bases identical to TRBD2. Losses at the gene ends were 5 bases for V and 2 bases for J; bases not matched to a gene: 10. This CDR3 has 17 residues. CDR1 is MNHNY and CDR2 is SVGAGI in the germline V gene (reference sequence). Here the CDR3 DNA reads TGTGCCAGCAGTCCCTCGACTAGCGGGGTGGGGCAAGAGACCCAGTACTTC. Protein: CASSPSTSGVGQETQYF.

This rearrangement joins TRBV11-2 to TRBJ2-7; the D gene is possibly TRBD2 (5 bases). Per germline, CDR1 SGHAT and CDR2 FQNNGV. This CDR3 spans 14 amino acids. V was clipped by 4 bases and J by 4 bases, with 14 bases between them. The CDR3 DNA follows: TGTGCCAGCAGCTCGGGGAGCGGAACTTACGAGCAGTACTTC. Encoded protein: CASSSGSGTYEQYF.

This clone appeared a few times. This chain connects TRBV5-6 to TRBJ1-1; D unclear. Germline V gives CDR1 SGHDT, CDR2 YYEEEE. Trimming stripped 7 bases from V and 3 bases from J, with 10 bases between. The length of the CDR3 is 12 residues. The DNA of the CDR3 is TGTGCCAGCCTCTCCCGTTACACTGAAGCTTTCTTT. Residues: CASLSRYTEAFF. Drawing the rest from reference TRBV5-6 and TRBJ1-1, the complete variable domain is DAGVTQSPTHLIKTRGQQVTLRCSPKSGHDTVSWYQQALGQGPQFIFQYYEEEERQRGNFPDRFSGHQFPNYSSELNVNALLLGDSALYLCASLSRYTEAFFGQGTRLTVV.

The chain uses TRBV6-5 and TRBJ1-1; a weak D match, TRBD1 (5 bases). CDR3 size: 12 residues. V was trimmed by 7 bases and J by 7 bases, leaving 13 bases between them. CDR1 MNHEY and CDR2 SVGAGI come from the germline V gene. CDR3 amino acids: CASKDTRYEAFF. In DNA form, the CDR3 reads TGTGCCAGCAAGGACACTCGATATGAAGCTTTCTTT.

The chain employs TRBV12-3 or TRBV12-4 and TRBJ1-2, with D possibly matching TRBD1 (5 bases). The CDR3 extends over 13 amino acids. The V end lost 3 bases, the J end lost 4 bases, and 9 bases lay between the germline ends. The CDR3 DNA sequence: TGTGCCAGCAGTTTTGGCGGGGGCTATGGCTACACCTTC. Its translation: CASSFGGGYGYTF.

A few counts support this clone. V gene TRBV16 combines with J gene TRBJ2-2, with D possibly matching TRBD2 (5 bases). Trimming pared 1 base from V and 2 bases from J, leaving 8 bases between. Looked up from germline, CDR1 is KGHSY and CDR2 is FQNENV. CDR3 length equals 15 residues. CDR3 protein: CASSQWSGNTGELFF. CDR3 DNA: TGTGCCAGCAGCCAATGGAGCGGTAACACCGGGGAGCTGTTTTTT. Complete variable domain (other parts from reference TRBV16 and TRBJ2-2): GEEVAQTPKHLVRGEGQKAKLYCAPIKGHSYVFWYQQVLKNEFKFLISFQNENVFDETGMPKERFSAKCLPNSPCSLEIQATKLEDSAVYFCASSQWSGNTGELFFGEGSRLTVL.

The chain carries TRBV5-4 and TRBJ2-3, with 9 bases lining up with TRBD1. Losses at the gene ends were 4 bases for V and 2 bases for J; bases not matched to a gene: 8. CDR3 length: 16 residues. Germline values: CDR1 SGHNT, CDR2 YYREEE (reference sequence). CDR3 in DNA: TGTGCCAGCAGCATCCCGGGACAGGGAATCACAGATACGCAGTATTTT. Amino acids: CASSIPGQGITDTQYF.